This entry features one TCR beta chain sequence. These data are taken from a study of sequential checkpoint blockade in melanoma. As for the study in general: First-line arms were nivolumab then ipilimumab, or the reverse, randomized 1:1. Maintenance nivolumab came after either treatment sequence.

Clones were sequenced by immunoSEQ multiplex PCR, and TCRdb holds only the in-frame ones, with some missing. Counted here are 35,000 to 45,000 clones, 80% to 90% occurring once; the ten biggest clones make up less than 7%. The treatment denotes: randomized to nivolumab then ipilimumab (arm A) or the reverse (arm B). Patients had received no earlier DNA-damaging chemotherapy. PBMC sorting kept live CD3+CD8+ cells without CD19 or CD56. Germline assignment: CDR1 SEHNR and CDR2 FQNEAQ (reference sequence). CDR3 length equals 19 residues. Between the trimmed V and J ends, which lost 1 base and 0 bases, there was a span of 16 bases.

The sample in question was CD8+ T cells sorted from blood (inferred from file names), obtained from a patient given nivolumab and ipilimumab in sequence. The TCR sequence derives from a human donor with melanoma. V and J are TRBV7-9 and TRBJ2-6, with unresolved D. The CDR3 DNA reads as TGTGCCAGCAGCTTAGGGGCACCTCAAACCCTCTCTGGGGCCAACGTCCTGACTTTC. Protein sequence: CASSLGAPQTLSGANVLTF.